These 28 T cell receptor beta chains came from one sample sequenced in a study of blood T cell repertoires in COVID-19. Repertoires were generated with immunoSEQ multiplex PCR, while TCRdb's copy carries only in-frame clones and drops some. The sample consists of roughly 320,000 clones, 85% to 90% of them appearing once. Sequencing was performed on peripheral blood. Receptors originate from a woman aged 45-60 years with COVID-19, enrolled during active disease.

CDR3 nucleotide sequence: TGTGCCAGCAGCAAGCGGACTAGCGGGAGCTATGAGCAGTTCTTC. Its protein is CASSKRTSGSYEQFF. The J gene is TRBJ2-1, the V gene TRBV7-9; 13 nucleotides agree with TRBD2. The CDR3 spans 15 residues. Germline CDR1 is SEHNR and CDR2 is FQNEAQ (reference sequence). Trimming at V came to 5 bases and at J to 8 bases, leaving 6 bases not matched to a gene. The variable domain in full, with the rest retrieved from reference TRBV7-9 and TRBJ2-1, is DTGVSQNPRHKITKRGQNVTFRCDPISEHNRLYWYRQTLGQGPEFLTYFQNEAQLEKSRLLSDRFSAERPKGSFSTLEIQRTEQGDSAMYLCASSKRTSGSYEQFFGPGTRLTVL.

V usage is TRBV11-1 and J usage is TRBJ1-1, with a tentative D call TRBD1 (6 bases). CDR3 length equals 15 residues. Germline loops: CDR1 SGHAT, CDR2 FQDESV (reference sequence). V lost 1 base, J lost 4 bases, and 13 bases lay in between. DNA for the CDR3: TGTGCCAGCAGCTTAGAACAGGGAATAGGCACTGAAGCTTTCTTT. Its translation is CASSLEQGIGTEAFF.

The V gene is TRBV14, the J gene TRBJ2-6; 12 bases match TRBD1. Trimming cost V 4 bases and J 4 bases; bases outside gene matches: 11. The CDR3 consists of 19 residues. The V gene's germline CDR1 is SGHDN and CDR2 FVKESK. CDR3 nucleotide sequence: TGTGCCAGCAGCCCTCGCCTGGGACAGGGGGCGGTAGGGGCCAACGTCCTGACTTTC. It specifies CASSPRLGQGAVGANVLTF.

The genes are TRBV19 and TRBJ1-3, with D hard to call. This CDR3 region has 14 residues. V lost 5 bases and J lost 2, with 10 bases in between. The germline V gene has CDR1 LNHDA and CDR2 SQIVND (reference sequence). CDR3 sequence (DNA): TGTGCCAGTAGTCGTGGGGAGGCTGGAAACACCATATATTTT. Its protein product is CASSRGEAGNTIYF.

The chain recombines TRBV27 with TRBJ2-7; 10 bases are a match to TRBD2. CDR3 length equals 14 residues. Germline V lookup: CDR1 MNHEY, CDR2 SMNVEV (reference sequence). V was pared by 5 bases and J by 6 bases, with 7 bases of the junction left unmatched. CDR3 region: CASSRLAGDREQYF. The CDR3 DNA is TGTGCCAGCAGTCGGCTAGCGGGAGATCGCGAGCAGTACTTC.

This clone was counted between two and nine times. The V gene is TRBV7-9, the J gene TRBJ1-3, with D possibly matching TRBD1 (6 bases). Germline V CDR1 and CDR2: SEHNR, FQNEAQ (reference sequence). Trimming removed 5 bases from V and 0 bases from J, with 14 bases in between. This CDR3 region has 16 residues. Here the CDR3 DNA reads TGTGCCAGCAGCATTAACAGGGACCTCTCTGGAAACACCATATATTTT. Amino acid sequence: CASSINRDLSGNTIYF.

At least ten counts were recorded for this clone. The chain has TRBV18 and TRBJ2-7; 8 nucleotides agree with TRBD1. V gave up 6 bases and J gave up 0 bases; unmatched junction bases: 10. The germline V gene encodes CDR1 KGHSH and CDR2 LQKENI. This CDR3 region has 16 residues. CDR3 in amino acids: CASSPPGQGRSYEQYF. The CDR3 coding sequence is TGTGCCAGCTCCCCCCCTGGACAGGGCCGCTCCTACGAGCAGTACTTC.

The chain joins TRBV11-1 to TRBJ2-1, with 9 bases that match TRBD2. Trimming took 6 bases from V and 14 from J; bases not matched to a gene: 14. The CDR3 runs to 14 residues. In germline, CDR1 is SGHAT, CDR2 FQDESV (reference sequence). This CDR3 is CASRLLAGSQYEFF. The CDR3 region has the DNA TGTGCCAGCAGACTCCTAGCGGGGTCCCAGTACGAGTTCTTC.

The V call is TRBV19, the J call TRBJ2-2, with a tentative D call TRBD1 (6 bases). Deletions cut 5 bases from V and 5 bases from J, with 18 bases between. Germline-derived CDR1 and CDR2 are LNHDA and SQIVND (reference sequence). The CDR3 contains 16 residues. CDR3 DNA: TGTGCCAGTAGTTCCCCGACAGGAACCATTACCGGGGAGCTGTTTTTT. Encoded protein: CASSSPTGTITGELFF.

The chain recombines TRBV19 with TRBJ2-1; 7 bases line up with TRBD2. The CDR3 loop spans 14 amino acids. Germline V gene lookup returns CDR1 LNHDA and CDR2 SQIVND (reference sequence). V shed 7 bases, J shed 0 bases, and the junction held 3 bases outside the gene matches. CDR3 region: CASKGGSSYNEQFF. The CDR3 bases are TGTGCCAGTAAGGGCGGGAGCTCCTACAATGAGCAGTTCTTC.

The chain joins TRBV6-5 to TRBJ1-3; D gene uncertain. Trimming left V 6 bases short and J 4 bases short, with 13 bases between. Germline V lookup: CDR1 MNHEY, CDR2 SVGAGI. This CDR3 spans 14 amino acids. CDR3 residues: CASSAGLEGNTIYF. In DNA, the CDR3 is TGTGCCAGCAGCGCCGGCCTGGAGGGAAACACCATATATTTT.

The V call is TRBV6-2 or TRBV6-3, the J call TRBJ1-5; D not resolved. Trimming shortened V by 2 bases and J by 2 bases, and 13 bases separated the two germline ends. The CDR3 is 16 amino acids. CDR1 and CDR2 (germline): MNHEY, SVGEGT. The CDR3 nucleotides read TGTGCCAGCAGTTACGTTGGGGAGATAGGCAATCAGCCCCAGCATTTT. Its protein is CASSYVGEIGNQPQHF.

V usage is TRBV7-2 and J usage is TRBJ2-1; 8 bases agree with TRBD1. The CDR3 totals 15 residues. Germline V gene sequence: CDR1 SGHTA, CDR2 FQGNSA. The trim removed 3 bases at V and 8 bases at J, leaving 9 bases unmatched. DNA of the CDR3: TGTGCCAGCAGCTTGCTTAGGACAGGGATGTATGAGCAGTTCTTC. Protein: CASSLLRTGMYEQFF.

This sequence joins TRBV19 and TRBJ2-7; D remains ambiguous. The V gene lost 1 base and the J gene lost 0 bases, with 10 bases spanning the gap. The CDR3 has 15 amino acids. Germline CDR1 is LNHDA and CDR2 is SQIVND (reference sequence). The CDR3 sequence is CASSIGLYPSYEQYF. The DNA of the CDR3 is TGTGCCAGTAGTATAGGTCTATACCCCTCCTACGAGCAGTACTTC.

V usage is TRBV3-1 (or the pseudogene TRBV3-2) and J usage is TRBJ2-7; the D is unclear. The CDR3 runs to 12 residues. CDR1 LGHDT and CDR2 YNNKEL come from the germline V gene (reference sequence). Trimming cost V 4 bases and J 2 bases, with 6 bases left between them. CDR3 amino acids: CASSRRTYEQYF. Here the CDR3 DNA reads TGTGCCAGCAGCCGGCGGACCTACGAGCAGTACTTC.

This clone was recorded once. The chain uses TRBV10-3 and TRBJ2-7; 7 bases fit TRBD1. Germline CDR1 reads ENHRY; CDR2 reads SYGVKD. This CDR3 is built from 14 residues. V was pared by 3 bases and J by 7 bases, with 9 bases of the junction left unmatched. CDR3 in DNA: TGTGCCATCAGTGAAGATAAGGGGGCGAGAGAGCAGTACTTC. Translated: CAISEDKGAREQYF.

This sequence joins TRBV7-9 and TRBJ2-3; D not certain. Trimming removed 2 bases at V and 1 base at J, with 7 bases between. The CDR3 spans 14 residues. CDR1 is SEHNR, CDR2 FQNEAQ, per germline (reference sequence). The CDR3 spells CASSLNRGTDTQYF. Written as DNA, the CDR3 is TGTGCCAGCAGCTTAAACCGGGGCACAGATACGCAGTATTTT.

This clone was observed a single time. The CDR3 DNA reads as TGTGCCAGCAGCGGCGGGACTGTCTTTGTTGACGAGCAGTACTTC. Its protein is CASSGGTVFVDEQYF. This chain uses TRBV7-9 with TRBJ2-7; D may be TRBD2 (6 bases). CDR3 length: 15 amino acids. V gave up 5 bases and J gave up 5 bases, with 19 bases separating them. Germline CDR1 is SEHNR and CDR2 is FQNEAQ (reference sequence).

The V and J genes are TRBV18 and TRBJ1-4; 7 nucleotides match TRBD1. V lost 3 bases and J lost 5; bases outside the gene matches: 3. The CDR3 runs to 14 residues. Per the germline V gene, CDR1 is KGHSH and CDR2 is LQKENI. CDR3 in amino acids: CASSPGQLNEKLFF. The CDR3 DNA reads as TGTGCCAGCTCACCGGGACAGTTAAATGAAAAACTGTTTTTT.

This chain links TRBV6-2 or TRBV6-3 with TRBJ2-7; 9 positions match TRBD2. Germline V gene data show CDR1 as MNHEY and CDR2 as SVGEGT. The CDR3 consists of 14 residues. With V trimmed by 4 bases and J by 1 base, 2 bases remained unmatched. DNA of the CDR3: TGTGCCAGCAGTTTAGCGGGAGAGTCCTACGAGCAGTACTTC. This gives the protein CASSLAGESYEQYF.

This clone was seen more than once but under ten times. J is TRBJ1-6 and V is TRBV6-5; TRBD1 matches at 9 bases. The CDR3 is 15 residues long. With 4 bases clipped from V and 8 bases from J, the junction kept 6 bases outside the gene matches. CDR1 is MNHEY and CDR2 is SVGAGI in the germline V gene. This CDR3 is CASSFGQGTDSPLHF. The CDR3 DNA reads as TGTGCCAGCAGTTTCGGACAGGGGACGGATTCACCCCTCCACTTT.

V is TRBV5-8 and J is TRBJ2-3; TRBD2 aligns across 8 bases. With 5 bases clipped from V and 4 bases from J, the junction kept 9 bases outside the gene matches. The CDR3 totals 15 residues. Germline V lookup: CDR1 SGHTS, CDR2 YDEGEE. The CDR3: CASSFGLATADTQYF. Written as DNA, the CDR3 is TGTGCCAGCAGTTTTGGACTAGCTACCGCAGATACGCAGTATTTT.

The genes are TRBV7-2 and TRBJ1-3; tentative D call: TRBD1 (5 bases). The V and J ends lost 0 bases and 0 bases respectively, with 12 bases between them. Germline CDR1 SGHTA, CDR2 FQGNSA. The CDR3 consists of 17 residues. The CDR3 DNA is TGTGCCAGCAGCTTAGCGCTAGTGGGGGGCTCTGGAAACACCATATATTTT. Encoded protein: CASSLALVGGSGNTIYF. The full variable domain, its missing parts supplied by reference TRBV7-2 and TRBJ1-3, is GAGVSQSPSNKVTEKGKDVELRCDPISGHTALYWYRQSLGQGLEFLIYFQGNSAPDKSGLPSDRFSAERTGGSVSTLTIQRTQQEDSAVYLCASSLALVGGSGNTIYFGEGSWLTVV.

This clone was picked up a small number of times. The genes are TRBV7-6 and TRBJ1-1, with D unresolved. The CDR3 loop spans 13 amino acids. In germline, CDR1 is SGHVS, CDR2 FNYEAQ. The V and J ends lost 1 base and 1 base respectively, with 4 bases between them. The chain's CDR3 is CASSLGRNTEAFF. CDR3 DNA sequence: TGTGCCAGCAGCTTAGGCAGGAACACTGAAGCTTTCTTT.

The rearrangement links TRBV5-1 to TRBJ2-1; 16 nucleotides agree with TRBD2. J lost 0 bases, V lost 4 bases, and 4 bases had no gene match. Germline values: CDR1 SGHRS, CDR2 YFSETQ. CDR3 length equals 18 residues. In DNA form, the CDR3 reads TGCGCCAGCAGCCCCGGGACTAGCGGGAGGGGCTCCTACAATGAGCAGTTCTTC. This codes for CASSPGTSGRGSYNEQFF.

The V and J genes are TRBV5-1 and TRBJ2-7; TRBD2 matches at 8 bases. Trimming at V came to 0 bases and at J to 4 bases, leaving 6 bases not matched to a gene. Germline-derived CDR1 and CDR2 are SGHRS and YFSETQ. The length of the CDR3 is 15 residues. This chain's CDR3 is CASSLASGSVYEQYF. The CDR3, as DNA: TGCGCCAGCAGCTTGGCGAGCGGGAGTGTATACGAGCAGTACTTC. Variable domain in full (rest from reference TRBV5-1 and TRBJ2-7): KAGVTQTPRYLIKTRGQQVTLSCSPISGHRSVSWYQQTPGQGLQFLFEYFSETQRNKGNFPGRFSGRQFSNSRSEMNVSTLELGDSALYLCASSLASGSVYEQYFGPGTRLTVT.

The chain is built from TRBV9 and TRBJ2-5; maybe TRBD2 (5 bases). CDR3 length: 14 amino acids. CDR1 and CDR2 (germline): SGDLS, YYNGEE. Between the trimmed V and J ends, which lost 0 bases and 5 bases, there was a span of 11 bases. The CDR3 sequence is CASSVGGLRETQYF. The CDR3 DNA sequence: TGTGCCAGCAGCGTAGGAGGACTCCGGGAGACCCAGTACTTC.

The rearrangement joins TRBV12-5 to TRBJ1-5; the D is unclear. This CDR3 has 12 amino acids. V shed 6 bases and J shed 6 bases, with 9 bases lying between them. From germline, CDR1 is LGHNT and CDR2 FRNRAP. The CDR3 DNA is TGTGCTAGTGGACCGCGAGGTCAGCCCCAGCATTTT. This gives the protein CASGPRGQPQHF.